A single TCR beta chain is shown here with its context. This table comes from immunoSEQ multiplex PCR, and its TCRdb copy is limited to in-frame clones, with some not included. Here the sample spans about 35,000 clones, approximately 69% being singletons. The sample belongs to a study of PD-1 blockade in classical Hodgkin lymphoma. Trimming at V came to 5 bases and at J to 3 bases, leaving 5 bases not matched to a gene. This CDR3 has 14 residues. Germline values: CDR1 SNHLY, CDR2 FYNNEI. Every patient experienced relapse after autologous stem cell transplantation, and brentuximab vedotin exposure varied. Best responses were complete response, partial response or progressive disease.

The clonotype comes from a human donor with classical Hodgkin lymphoma. The sample in question was peripheral blood mononuclear cells (PBMCs), obtained before the second cycle of nivolumab. The rearrangement uses TRBV2 and TRBJ2-7; 9 bases map to TRBD1. CDR3 in DNA: TGTGCCAGCAGTAAACAGGGGGCAGTCTACGAGCAGTACTTC. This gives the protein CASSKQGAVYEQYF.